One and the same sample provided the 9 T cell receptor beta chains below, sequenced in a study of T cell responses to AZD1222 COVID-19 vaccine. TCRdb keeps only in-frame clones here, not all; method: immunoSEQ multiplex PCR. Among 94,000 or so clones, 80% to 90% were seen once, and the ten largest hold 1.5% to 2%. Here the sequenced sample was peripheral blood, taken on day 0 of AZD1222 vaccination. These receptors all come from an adult in good health.

This clone came up once. In DNA form, the CDR3 reads TGTGCCAGTAGTCCCCTAGCGGGGAGCCCATACAATGAGCAGTTCTTC. It is translated as CASSPLAGSPYNEQFF. The chain combines TRBV19 with TRBJ2-1; the match to TRBD2 covers 9 bases. Germline V gives CDR1 LNHDA, CDR2 SQIVND (reference sequence). V was pared by 5 bases and J by 4 bases, with 9 bases of the junction left unmatched. The CDR3 is 16 amino acids.

The chain uses TRBV19 and TRBJ1-6; 7 bases line up with TRBD1. Germline V lookup: CDR1 LNHDA, CDR2 SQIVND (reference sequence). The CDR3 sequence is 15 residues long. Trimming took 4 bases from V and 9 from J; bases not matched to a gene: 9. The CDR3 loop reads CASSTAQGPGSPLHF. CDR3 nucleotide sequence: TGTGCCAGTAGTACGGCACAGGGGCCAGGTTCACCCCTCCACTTT.

The rearrangement links TRBV2 to TRBJ1-5, with 7 bases identical to TRBD1. The CDR3 is 13 amino acids. Losses at the gene ends were 5 bases for V and 5 bases for J; bases not matched to a gene: 3. CDR1 and CDR2 from the germline V gene are SNHLY and FYNNEI. The CDR3: CASSQGEDQPQHF. CDR3 DNA sequence: TGTGCCAGCAGTCAGGGGGAGGATCAGCCCCAGCATTTT. The full variable domain, completed using reference TRBV2 and TRBJ1-5, is EPEVTQTPSHQVTQMGQEVILRCVPISNHLYFYWYRQILGQKVEFLVSFYNNEISEKSEIFDDQFSVERPDGSNFTLKIRSTKLEDSAMYFCASSQGEDQPQHFGDGTRLSIL.

This chain's CDR3 is CASSLPGNYGYTF. CDR3 DNA: TGTGCCAGCAGCTTACCGGGGAACTATGGCTACACCTTC. V gene TRBV7-3 combines with J gene TRBJ1-2, with unresolved D. CDR3 size: 13 residues. Between the trimmed V and J ends, which lost 2 bases and 2 bases, there was a span of 6 bases. Germline V lookup: CDR1 SGHTA, CDR2 FQGTGA.

Turning to this clone: Other nucleotide sequences in the sample specify the same CDR3. CDR3 residues: CASSLGRNTEAFF. The CDR3 nucleotides are TGTGCCAGCAGCTTAGGGCGAAACACTGAAGCTTTCTTT. The chain is built from TRBV7-9 and TRBJ1-1; D remains unclear. Trimming removed 1 base from V and 2 bases from J, with 5 bases in between. Germline V gives CDR1 SEHNR, CDR2 FQNEAQ (reference sequence). The CDR3 covers 13 residues.

V usage is TRBV19 and J usage is TRBJ2-3; the match to TRBD2 covers 11 bases. Germline lookup yields CDR1 LNHDA and CDR2 SQIVND (reference sequence). This CDR3 contains 17 residues. J gave up 2 bases and V 3 bases, and 7 bases lay outside the gene matches. CDR3 region: CASSINPSGGSTDTQYF. CDR3 DNA sequence: TGTGCCAGTAGTATTAACCCTAGCGGGGGGTCCACAGATACGCAGTATTTT.

This chain links TRBV7-9 with TRBJ1-2; no reliable D call. CDR3 length equals 13 residues. Germline V gene lookup returns CDR1 SEHNR and CDR2 FQNEAQ (reference sequence). Trimming removed 5 bases from V and 12 bases from J, with 19 bases in between. The chain's CDR3 is CASSPPHDSLDTF. For the CDR3, the DNA is TGTGCCAGCAGCCCACCGCATGATTCATTAGACACCTTC. Full variable domain (rest looked up from reference TRBV7-9 and TRBJ1-2): DTGVSQNPRHKITKRGQNVTFRCDPISEHNRLYWYRQTLGQGPEFLTYFQNEAQLEKSRLLSDRFSAERPKGSFSTLEIQRTEQGDSAMYLCASSPPHDSLDTFGSGTRLTVV.

The rearrangement joins TRBV2 to TRBJ1-5, with a possible D match to TRBD1 (6 bases). The CDR3 length is 15 residues. Per germline, CDR1 SNHLY and CDR2 FYNNEI. The ends were cut back, 8 bases at V and 2 bases at J, with 16 bases in the middle. The CDR3 DNA sequence: TGTGCCAGCTCGATCCGCTGGACAGGCAATCAGCCCCAGCATTTT. Amino acid sequence: CASSIRWTGNQPQHF.

This sequence joins TRBV19 and TRBJ1-3; 8 bases line up with TRBD1. V gave up 6 bases and J gave up 4 bases; unmatched junction bases: 5. The CDR3 covers 14 residues. Looked up from germline, CDR1 is LNHDA and CDR2 is SQIVND (reference sequence). The CDR3 DNA reads TGTGCCAGTAGCCTTGACAGGGGCGGAAACACCATATATTTT. It encodes CASSLDRGGNTIYF.